This T cell receptor beta chain was identified in a study of CD8+ T cells in alopecia areata (dated 2018 in TCRdb). In terms of the full investigation: High-throughput TCRbeta sequencing was used to examine T cell clonal expansion in alopecia areata in both the C3H/HeJ mouse model and human patients. In humans, TCRbeta sequencing was performed on scalp tissue and on sorted CD4+ and CD8+ peripheral blood T cells from healthy controls and from patients with patchy or totalis/universalis alopecia areata. Scalp clonality was compared among normal scalp (n=4), patchy alopecia areata scalp (n=8), and alopecia totalis/universalis scalp (n=8). The RNA source kit depended on sample type: the PAXgene miRNA kit for fixed scalp, the miRNeasy kit for PBMCs, and the RNeasy kit for mouse skin. TCRbeta CDR3 regions were amplified by immunoSEQ multiplex PCR using 35 Vbeta forward and 13 Jbeta reverse primers.

The library was produced with the immunoSEQ multiplex PCR assay. For TCR sequencing, RNA was extracted from every sample and reverse transcribed into cDNA to serve as template. SuperScript III was used to make first-strand cDNA, primed with a 2:1 mix of oligo-dT and random hexamers. A synthetic immune receptor repertoire was used to assess amplification bias, and residual bias was removed computationally. Under the source paper's analysis protocol: Raw reads were preprocessed to remove errors, and CDR3 was defined according to IMGT conventions as the region from the conserved cysteine to phenylalanine. Clonality was computed as 1 minus the Shannon entropy, with the entropy normalized by log2 of the number of productive unique TCRs. Whether each scalp clone was CD4 or CD8 was inferred by checking scalp TCRbeta sequences against the CD4 and CD8 repertoires from sorted blood. What TCRdb holds here is the immuneACCESS table cut down to in-frame rearrangements. Part of the clones is not present; checked against another copy, under half of the missing clones reflect an unresolved V gene, and the others are unexplained. Clone size and the V and J calls come from that table; the DNA yielded D and trimming. This sample holds tens of thousands of clones; less than 65% were observed only once. Of the sample, 18% falls within the top ten clones.

The study at large found these results: Resident alphabeta T cells in normal human skin are also sequenced, complicating scalp TCR repertoire analysis, unlike mouse skin dominated by gammadelta T cells. Compared with mice, TCR sequences shared between patients were less clear, possibly partly because of HLA diversity across the patient population. Compared with normal scalp, lesional scalp, particularly in alopecia totalis/universalis, had higher clonality and more expanded CD8+ clones, which suggests antigenic drive.

Points on this clone: No antigen is known for it. Within one base of it there is no much larger clone, and no base qualities were kept.

Based on the germline V gene, the CDR1 and CDR2 sequences are WSHSY and SAAADI. Inclusive of the bounding cysteine and phenylalanine, the CDR3 is 12 residues long. The DNA shown is the 36-base CDR3, in frame from base 1. V is cut by 6 bases and J by 2 bases, and the space between the germline ends is 8 bases. Peripheral blood and lesional scalp punch biopsies were obtained from patients with alopecia areata. PBMCs were separated by density centrifugation and stained for CD3, CD4 and CD8, after which CD4+ and CD8+ T cells were sorted on a FACSAria. Alopecia areata patients who were not treated were recruited through a multicenter biomarker study. Blood CD8+ T cells from 4 to 6 biomarker-study patients were further sorted into NKG2D-low and NKG2D-high fractions.

The origin of this receptor is a human donor with alopecia areata. The sequence joins TRBV10-2 to TRBJ2-7; no D segment can be confidently identified. The sequenced sample was NKG2D-high CD8+ T cells sorted from blood. The cell subset or site label, as the study defines it: sorted CD8+ NKG2D-high blood T cells. The CDR3 sequence is CASSLRAYEQYF. The DNA is as follows: TGCGCCAGCAGCCTCCGGGCCTACGAGCAGTACTTC.